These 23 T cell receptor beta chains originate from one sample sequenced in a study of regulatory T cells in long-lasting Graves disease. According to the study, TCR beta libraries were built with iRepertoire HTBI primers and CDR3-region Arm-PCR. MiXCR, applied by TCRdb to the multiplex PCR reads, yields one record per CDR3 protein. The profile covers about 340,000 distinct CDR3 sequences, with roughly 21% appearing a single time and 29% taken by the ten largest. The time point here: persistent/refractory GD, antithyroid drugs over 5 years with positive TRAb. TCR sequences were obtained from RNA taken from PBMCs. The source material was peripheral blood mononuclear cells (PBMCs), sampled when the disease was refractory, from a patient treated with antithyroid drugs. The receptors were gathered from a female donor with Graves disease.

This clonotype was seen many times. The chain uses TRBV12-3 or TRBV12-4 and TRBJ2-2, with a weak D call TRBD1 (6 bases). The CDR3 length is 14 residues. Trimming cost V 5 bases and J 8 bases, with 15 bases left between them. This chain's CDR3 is CASSAPIQGGELFF. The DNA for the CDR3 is TGTGCCAGCAGTGCCCCAATACAGGGAGGGGAGCTGTTTTTT.

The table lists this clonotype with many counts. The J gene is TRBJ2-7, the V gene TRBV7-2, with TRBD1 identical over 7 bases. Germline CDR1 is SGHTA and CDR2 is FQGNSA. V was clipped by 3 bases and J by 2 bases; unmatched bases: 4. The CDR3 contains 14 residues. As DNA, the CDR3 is TGTGCCAGCAGCTTCGACAGGGCCACCTACGAGCAGTACTTC. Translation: CASSFDRATYEQYF.

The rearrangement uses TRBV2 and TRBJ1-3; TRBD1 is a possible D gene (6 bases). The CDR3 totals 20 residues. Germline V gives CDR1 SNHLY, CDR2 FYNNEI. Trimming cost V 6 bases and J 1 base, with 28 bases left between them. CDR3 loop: CASRGQAGSIGPGSGNTIYF. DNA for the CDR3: TGTGCCAGCAGGGGACAAGCAGGGTCTATTGGTCCGGGATCTGGAAACACCATATATTTT.

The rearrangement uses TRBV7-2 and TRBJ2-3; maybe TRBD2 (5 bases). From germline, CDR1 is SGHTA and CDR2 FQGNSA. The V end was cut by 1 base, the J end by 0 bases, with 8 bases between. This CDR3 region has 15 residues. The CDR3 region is CASSLDRDSTDTQYF. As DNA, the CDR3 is TGTGCCAGCAGCTTAGATCGGGATAGCACAGATACGCAGTATTTT.

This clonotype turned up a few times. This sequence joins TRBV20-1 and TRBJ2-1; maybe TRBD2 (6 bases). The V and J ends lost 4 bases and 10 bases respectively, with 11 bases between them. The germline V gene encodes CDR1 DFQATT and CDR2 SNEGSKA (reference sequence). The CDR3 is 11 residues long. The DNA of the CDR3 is TGCAGTGCTACCACCCGGGGGGAGCAGTTCTTC. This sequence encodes CSATTRGEQFF.

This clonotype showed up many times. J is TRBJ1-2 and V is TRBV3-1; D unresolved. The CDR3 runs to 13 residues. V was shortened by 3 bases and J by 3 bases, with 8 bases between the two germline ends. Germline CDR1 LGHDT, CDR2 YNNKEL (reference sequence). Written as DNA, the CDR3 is TGTGCCAGCAGCCAGCTACACTACTATGGCTACACCTTC. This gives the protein CASSQLHYYGYTF.

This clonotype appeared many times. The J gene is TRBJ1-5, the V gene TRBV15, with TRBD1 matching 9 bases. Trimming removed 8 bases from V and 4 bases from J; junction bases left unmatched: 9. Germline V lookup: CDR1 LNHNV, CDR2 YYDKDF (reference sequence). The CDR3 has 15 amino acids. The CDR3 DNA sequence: TGTGCCACCCGCGCCGGGACAGGGAAAAATCAGCCCCAGCATTTT. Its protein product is CATRAGTGKNQPQHF. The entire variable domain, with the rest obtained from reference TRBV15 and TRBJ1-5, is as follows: DAMVIQNPRYQVTQFGKPVTLSCSQTLNHNVMYWYQQKSSQAPKLLFHYYDKDFNNEADTPDNFQSRRPNTSFCFLDIRSPGLGDTAMYLCATRAGTGKNQPQHFGDGTRLSIL.

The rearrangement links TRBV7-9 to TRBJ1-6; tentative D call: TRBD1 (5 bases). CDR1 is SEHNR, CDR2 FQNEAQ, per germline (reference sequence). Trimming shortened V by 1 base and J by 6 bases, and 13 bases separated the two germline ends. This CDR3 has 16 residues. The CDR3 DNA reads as TGTGCCAGCAGCTTAGTTCGGCGGGACCGTAATTCACCCCTCCACTTT. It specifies CASSLVRRDRNSPLHF.

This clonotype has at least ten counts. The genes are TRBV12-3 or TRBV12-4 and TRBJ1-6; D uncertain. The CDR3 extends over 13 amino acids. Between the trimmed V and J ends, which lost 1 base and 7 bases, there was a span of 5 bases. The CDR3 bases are TGTGCCAGCAGTTTAGAGGGAAATTCACCCCTCCACTTT. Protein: CASSLEGNSPLHF.

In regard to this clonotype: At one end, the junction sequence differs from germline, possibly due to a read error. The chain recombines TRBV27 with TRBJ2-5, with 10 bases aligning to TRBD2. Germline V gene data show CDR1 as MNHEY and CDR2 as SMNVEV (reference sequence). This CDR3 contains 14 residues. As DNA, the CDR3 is TGTGCCAGCAAACCCCTAGCGGGAGTAGAGACCCAGCACTTC. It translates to CASKPLAGVETQHF.

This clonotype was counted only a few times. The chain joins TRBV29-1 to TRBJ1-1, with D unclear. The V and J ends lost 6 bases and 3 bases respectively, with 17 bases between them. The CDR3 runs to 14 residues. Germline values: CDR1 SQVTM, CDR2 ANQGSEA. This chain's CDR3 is CSVTQTSRDTEAFF. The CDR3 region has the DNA TGCAGCGTGACCCAGACAAGTCGGGACACTGAAGCTTTCTTT. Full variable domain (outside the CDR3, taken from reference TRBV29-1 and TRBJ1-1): SAVISQKPSRDICQRGTSLTIQCQVDSQVTMMFWYRQQPGQSLTLIATANQGSEATYESGFVIDKFPISRPNLTFSTLTVSNMSPEDSSIYLCSVTQTSRDTEAFFGQGTRLTVV.

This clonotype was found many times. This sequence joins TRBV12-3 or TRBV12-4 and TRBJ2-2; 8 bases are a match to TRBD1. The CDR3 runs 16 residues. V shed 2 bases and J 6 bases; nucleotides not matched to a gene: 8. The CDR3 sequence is CASSLLSTGAPGELFF. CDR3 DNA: TGTGCCAGCAGTTTACTATCGACAGGGGCTCCCGGGGAGCTGTTTTTT.

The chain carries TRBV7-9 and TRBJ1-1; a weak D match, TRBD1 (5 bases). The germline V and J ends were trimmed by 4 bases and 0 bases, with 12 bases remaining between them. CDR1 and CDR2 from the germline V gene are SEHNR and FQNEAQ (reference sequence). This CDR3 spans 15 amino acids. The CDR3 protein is CASSWGRPMNTEAFF. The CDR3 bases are TGTGCCAGCAGCTGGGGCAGGCCGATGAACACTGAAGCTTTCTTT.

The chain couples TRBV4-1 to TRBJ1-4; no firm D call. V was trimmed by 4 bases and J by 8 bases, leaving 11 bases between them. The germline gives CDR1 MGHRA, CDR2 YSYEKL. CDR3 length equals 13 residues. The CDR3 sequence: CASSLRVGEKLFF. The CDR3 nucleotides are TGCGCCAGCAGCCTCAGAGTAGGAGAAAAACTGTTTTTT.

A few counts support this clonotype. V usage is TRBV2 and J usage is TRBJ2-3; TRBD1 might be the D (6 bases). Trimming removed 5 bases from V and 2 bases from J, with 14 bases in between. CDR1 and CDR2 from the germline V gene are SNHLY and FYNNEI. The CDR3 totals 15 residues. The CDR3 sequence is CASSYDRRNTDTQYF. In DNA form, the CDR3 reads TGTGCCAGCAGTTACGACAGGAGGAACACAGATACGCAGTATTTT.

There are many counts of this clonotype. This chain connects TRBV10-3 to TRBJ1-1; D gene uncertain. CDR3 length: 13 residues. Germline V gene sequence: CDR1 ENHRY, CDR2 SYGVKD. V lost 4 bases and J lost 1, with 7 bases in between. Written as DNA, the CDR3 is TGTGCCATCAGTGGTAGGCAGAACACTGAAGCTTTCTTT. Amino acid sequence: CAISGRQNTEAFF.

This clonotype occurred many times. CDR3 amino acids: CASSLATGQPQHF. The CDR3 bases are TGTGCCAGCAGCTTAGCTACAGGTCAGCCCCAGCATTTT. V gene TRBV11-2 combines with J gene TRBJ1-5; D is possibly TRBD1 (5 bases). V lost 1 base and J lost 6, with 7 bases in between. CDR1 and CDR2 (germline): SGHAT, FQNNGV. The CDR3 runs to 13 residues.

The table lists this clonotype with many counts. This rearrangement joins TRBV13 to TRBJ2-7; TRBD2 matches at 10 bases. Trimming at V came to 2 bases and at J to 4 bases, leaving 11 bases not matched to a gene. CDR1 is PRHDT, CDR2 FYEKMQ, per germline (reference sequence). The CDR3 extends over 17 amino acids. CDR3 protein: CASSLFLEREGRYEQYF. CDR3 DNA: TGTGCCAGCAGCTTATTTCTCGAGCGGGAGGGCCGGTACGAGCAGTACTTC.

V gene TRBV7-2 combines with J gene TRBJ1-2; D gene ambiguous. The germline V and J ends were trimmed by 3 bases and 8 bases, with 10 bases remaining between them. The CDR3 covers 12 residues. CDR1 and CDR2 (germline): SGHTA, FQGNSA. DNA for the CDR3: TGTGCCAGCAGCTTCGTCGCGGAAGGCTACACCTTC. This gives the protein CASSFVAEGYTF. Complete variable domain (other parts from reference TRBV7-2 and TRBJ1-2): GAGVSQSPSNKVTEKGKDVELRCDPISGHTALYWYRQSLGQGLEFLIYFQGNSAPDKSGLPSDRFSAERTGGSVSTLTIQRTQQEDSAVYLCASSFVAEGYTFGSGTRLTVV.

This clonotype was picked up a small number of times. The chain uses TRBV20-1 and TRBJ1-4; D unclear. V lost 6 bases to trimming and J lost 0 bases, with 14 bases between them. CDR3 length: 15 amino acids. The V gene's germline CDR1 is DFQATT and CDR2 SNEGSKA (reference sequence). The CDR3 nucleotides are TGCAGTGCCCTACCCTTGTCTGCAACTAATGAAAAACTGTTTTTT. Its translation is CSALPLSATNEKLFF.

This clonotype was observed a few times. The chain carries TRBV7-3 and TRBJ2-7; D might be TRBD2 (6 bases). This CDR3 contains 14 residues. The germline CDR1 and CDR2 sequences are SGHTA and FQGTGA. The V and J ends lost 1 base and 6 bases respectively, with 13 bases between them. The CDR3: CASSLIIRGFEQYF. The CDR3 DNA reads TGTGCCAGCAGCTTAATAATACGGGGGTTCGAGCAGTACTTC.

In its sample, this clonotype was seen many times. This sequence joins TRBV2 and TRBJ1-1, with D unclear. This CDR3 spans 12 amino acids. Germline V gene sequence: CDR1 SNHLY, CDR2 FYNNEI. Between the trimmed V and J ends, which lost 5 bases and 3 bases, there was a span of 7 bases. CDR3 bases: TGTGCCAGCAGTTCCGTAGACACTGAAGCTTTCTTT. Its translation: CASSSVDTEAFF.

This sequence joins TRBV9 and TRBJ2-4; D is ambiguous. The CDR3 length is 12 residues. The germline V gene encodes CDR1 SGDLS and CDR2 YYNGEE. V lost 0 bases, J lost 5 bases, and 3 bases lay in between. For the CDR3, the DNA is TGTGCCAGCAGCGTAGACGAAAACATTCAGTACTTC. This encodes CASSVDENIQYF.